This TCR beta chain is from a study of blood T cell repertoires in COVID-19. Looking at the study overall: From the United States, Italy and Spain came samples of acute and convalescent COVID-19. Sources were T cells, B-cell-depleted T cells, or PBMCs; the material itself was cDNA or gDNA.

Trimming left V 4 bases short and J 1 base short, with 14 bases between. There are 15 residues in the CDR3. Germline CDR1 SGDLS, CDR2 YYNGEE. The sample holds a few counts of this clone. Authors' data handling: Amplification with reference gene primers provided the estimates of nucleated cell counts. Sequenced by immunoSEQ multiplex PCR; TCRdb stores in-frame clones only, minus some. V, J and clone size are those of that table, while D and trimming were read from the DNA. This sample has about 60,000 clones, with more than 60% found just once. The chain recombines TRBV9 with TRBJ1-1; the D is unclear. This TCR was sampled from a woman in her seventies with acute or convalescent COVID-19. The material sequenced was peripheral blood. The CDR3 DNA sequence: TGTGCCAGCAGCACCCACGGGGAAGAGAACACTGAAGCTTTCTTT. Amino acids: CASSTHGEENTEAFF.